These 2 T cell receptor beta chains originate from one sample sequenced in a study of T cell responses to AZD1222 COVID-19 vaccine (dated by TCRdb to the early 2020s). Sample time point, as interpreted from the label and publication: about 28 days (+/-7) after the second vaccine dose. Library generation was performed with the immunoSEQ multiplex PCR assay. The table was pulled from immuneACCESS by TCRdb, which kept in-frame rearrangements only. Such tables lose some clones; where checked, under half of the loss comes from unresolved V genes, and the rest has no known cause. Recorded for this sample are around 180,000 clones; approximately 94% of them occurred a single time. The ten top clones hold around 1.6% of the sample. Here the sequenced sample was peripheral blood, taken 28 days after the second AZD1222 dose. All receptors derive from an adult who received the AZD1222 COVID-19 vaccine.

J is TRBJ1-3 and V is TRBV5-6, with no clear D. Trimming pared 1 base from V and 0 bases from J, leaving 17 bases between. The CDR3 is made up of 18 amino acids. Looked up from germline, CDR1 is SGHDT and CDR2 is YYEEEE. This chain's CDR3 is CASSLRSILEGSGNTIYF. The CDR3 coding sequence is TGTGCCAGCAGCTTGCGGTCAATATTGGAGGGCTCTGGAAACACCATATATTTT.

This chain joins TRBV29-1 and TRBJ2-5; no firm D call. From germline, CDR1 is SQVTM and CDR2 ANQGSEA. Trimming pared 3 bases from V and 5 bases from J, leaving 13 bases between. This CDR3 comprises 13 residues. The CDR3 nucleotides are TGCAGCGTTGATCAAGCCGGAACGGAGACCCAGTACTTC. Protein product: CSVDQAGTETQYF.